This T cell receptor (beta chain) comes out of a study of cytomegalovirus exposure and HLA in healthy donors. Unmatched junction bases numbered 4, after V lost 6 bases and J lost 3 bases. This CDR3 is built from 13 residues. CDR1 is MDHEN, CDR2 SYDVKM, per germline. With 60 Vbeta and 13 Jbeta primers, the PCR was carried out. In the original workflow: Unique TCR beta chains totaled about 78 million in a later count, with roughly 11 million of them shared. Only in-frame clones appear in the TCRdb table, and some are missing; sequencing was by immunoSEQ multiplex PCR. The D gene and trimming were derived from the DNA, and the V and J assignments and clone size from that table. In the table there are 63,000 or so clones, 79% of which are singletons. Points on this clone: What it binds is unknown.

Findings and caveats of the study: What was likely a sequencing artifact was a cluster of highly shared sequence variants. A later look showed TCR association rates differing by HLA locus, highest for DRB1 and lowest for HLA-C.

The chain is built from TRBV28 and TRBJ2-5; TRBD1 matches at 7 bases. The sequence derives from a young woman in good health and CMV-seronegative. Sequencing was performed on PBMCs. The CDR3 here is CASRHQGEETQYF. In nucleotides, the CDR3 is TGTGCCAGCAGGCATCAGGGGGAAGAGACCCAGTACTTC. Full variable domain (outside the CDR3, taken from reference TRBV28 and TRBJ2-5): DVKVTQSSRYLVKRTGEKVFLECVQDMDHENMFWYRQDPGLGLRLIYFSYDVKMKEKGDIPEGYSVSREKKERFSLILESASTNQTSMYLCASRHQGEETQYFGPGTRLLVL.